Presented here are 3 T cell receptor beta chains from one specimen sequenced in a study of Ad26.COV2.S vaccination and SARS-CoV-2 variants (dated by TCRdb to the early 2020s). The library was prepared using the immunoSEQ multiplex PCR assay. TCRdb holds this immuneACCESS table with in-frame rearrangements only. Some clones are missing; in checked studies, unresolved V genes explain under half, and the rest has no known cause. The sample table records 200,000 to 300,000 clones; around nine tenths of these occur just once. The ten top clones hold less than 3% of the sample. The treatment or condition label, as the study defines it: roughly 20 received Ad26.COV2.S at low or high dose, single or two shots; about 5 received placebo; per-sample allocation not given. For vaccine and placebo recipients, repertoires were sequenced using samples collected on day 63 after the first injection. The starting material was peripheral blood, obtained in a trial of Ad26.COV2.S vaccine versus placebo. The source of these receptors is a person aged 18 to 65 who received the Ad26.COV2.S COVID-19 vaccine or a placebo.

The chain combines TRBV4-3 with TRBJ1-6, with TRBD1 matching 8 bases. Trimming took 4 bases from V and 1 from J; bases not matched to a gene: 6. CDR1 is LGHNA, CDR2 YSLEER, per germline. The CDR3 is 17 amino acids. The CDR3 DNA reads as TGCGCCAGCAGCCGAGACCAGGGGGCTTCCTATAATTCACCCCTCCACTTT. This codes for CASSRDQGASYNSPLHF.

The chain carries TRBV4-1 and TRBJ1-6; perhaps TRBD1 as D (6 bases). Germline loops: CDR1 MGHRA, CDR2 YSYEKL. Trimming left V 2 bases short and J 7 bases short, with 15 bases between. The CDR3 consists of 16 residues. The CDR3 DNA reads TGCGCCAGCAGCCAACCGAGGGACACTCTCAATTCACCCCTCCACTTT. It encodes CASSQPRDTLNSPLHF.

The chain uses TRBV19 and TRBJ1-4; weak D call: TRBD1 (6 bases). The germline CDR1 and CDR2 sequences are LNHDA and SQIVND (reference sequence). The CDR3 loop spans 16 amino acids. With 4 bases removed from V and 0 bases from J, the gap between germline ends came to 12 bases. CDR3 sequence: CASSTWRGATNEKLFF. For the CDR3, the DNA is TGTGCCAGTAGTACTTGGAGGGGGGCAACTAATGAAAAACTGTTTTTT.